This TCR beta chain appears in the sequencing data of a study of blood T cells in healthy people across ages. Study context: With template switching, about one barcoded beta molecule was captured per two T cells. Study outcomes and limitations: CMV infection status of these donors was not known.

Details on this clonotype: Its matching antigen is unknown.

Researchers collected around 10 milliliters of peripheral blood from every single donor. Using a J-beta primer mix together with a sample-barcoded 5' primer, a second PCR was run for roughly 6 to 12 cycles. In TCRdb, the 5' RACE reads were re-called with MiXCR into one record per CDR3 protein. Here the sample spans about 2 million distinct CDR3 sequences, about 49% being singletons. The ends were cut back, 4 bases at V and 0 bases at J, with 9 bases in the middle. This CDR3 contains 14 residues. Germline CDR1 and CDR2: DFQATT and SNEGSKA (reference sequence). This receptor was obtained from a middle-aged woman in good health. V and J are TRBV20-1 and TRBJ2-2, with a tentative D call TRBD2 (5 bases). Source material: blood. CDR3 in amino acids: CSATKRTNTGELFF. The CDR3 DNA reads as TGCAGTGCTACTAAGCGGACGAACACCGGGGAGCTGTTTTTT.